This T cell receptor (beta chain) was identified during a study of blood T cell repertoires in COVID-19. About the study: The origin of the acute and convalescent COVID-19 samples was the United States, Italy and Spain. The analysed material was cDNA or gDNA that came from T cells, B-cell-depleted T cells, or PBMCs.

CDR1 and CDR2 from the germline V gene are MNHEY and SVGEGT. V shed 0 bases, J shed 5 bases, and the junction held 11 bases outside the gene matches. This CDR3 contains 17 residues. Per the original methods: The authors estimated nucleated cell counts from reference gene primer amplification. Assay: immunoSEQ multiplex PCR; the TCRdb copy retains only in-frame clones and omits some. V and J calls and clone size are given by that table; D and trimming were obtained from the DNA. The profile shows approximately 110,000 clones, 81% of them singletons. This TCR came from a man aged 45 to 65 with acute or convalescent COVID-19. Sequenced material: peripheral blood. This sequence joins TRBV6-2 or TRBV6-3 and TRBJ1-1; 8 bases line up with TRBD1. CDR3 sequence (DNA): TGTGCCAGCAGTTACTCGCTATACGGACAGGGAAGGACTGAAGCTTTCTTT. It is translated as CASSYSLYGQGRTEAFF.